The rows below give T cell receptor beta chains drawn from one sample of a study of control samples from healthy donors and cancer patients. Here immunoSEQ multiplex PCR was the method, and the copy in TCRdb shows in-frame clones only, minus some. The data contain about 75,000 clones, around 94% of them singletons. Specimen: blood. These receptors all stem from a woman in her forties in good health. CDR3s include the opening cysteine and the closing phenylalanine or tryptophan. D genes are given only for firm matches. Clone size is not always given. Where it is, it says once, few, many or a class for expanded clones.

>TRBV29-1|.|TRBJ2-7|.
CSVQQASWREQYF
TGCAGCGTCCAGCAGGCCTCCTGGCGCGAGCAGTACTTC
>TRBV7-2|.|TRBJ2-2|.
CASSLEVFANTGELFF
TGTGCCAGCAGCTTAGAGGTTTTCGCGAACACCGGGGAGCTGTTTTTT
>TRBV9|.|TRBJ1-5|.
CASSADRGNQPQHF
TGTGCCAGCAGCGCCGACAGAGGCAATCAGCCCCAGCATTTT
>TRBV24-1|TRBD2|TRBJ2-5|.
CATSDPGTSGVETQYF
TGTGCCACCAGTGACCCTGGGACTAGCGGGGTAGAGACCCAGTACTTC
>TRBV4-1|.|TRBJ2-2|.
CASSQGNGAGELFF
TGCGCCAGCAGCCAAGGTAACGGTGCCGGGGAGCTGTTTTTT
>TRBV4-3|.|TRBJ2-5|.
CASSQGPGDLGSETQYF
TGCGCCAGCAGCCAGGGTCCAGGGGATTTAGGGAGCGAGACCCAGTACTTC
>TRBV9|TRBD1|TRBJ2-2|.
CASSTTTGGLTGELFF
TGTGCCAGCAGCACCACCACAGGGGGCCTTACCGGGGAGCTGTTTTTT
>TRBV7-9|TRBD2|TRBJ2-1|.
CASSPHRLAGDSINNEQFF
TGTGCCAGCAGCCCCCACAGACTAGCGGGAGACTCCATAAACAATGAGCAGTTCTTC
>TRBV5-4|.|TRBJ1-1|.
CASSLQGDTEAFF
TGTGCCAGCAGCTTGCAGGGTGATACTGAAGCTTTCTTT
>TRBV9|.|TRBJ1-1|.
CASSPMRRVFF
TGTGCCAGCAGTCCCATGAGAAGGGTTTTCTTT
>TRBV19|.|TRBJ2-7|.
CASSIGVGFSYEQYF
TGTGCCAGTAGTATAGGGGTGGGCTTTTCCTACGAGCAGTACTTC
>TRBV10-3|.|TRBJ1-4|.
CAISESLSYDEKLFF
TGTGCCATCAGTGAGTCGCTGAGTTACGATGAAAAACTGTTTTTT
>TRBV6-4|.|TRBJ1-2|.
CASSDGLDGDGYTF
TGTGCCAGCAGTGACGGGCTAGATGGTGATGGCTACACCTTC
>TRBV9|.|TRBJ1-4|.
CASSSRGVDSEKLFF
TGTGCCAGCAGCTCCCGGGGGGTGGATTCTGAAAAACTGTTTTTT
>TRBV7-2|.|TRBJ2-7|.
CASSQSGQSSSYEQYF
TGTGCCAGCAGCCAGTCGGGACAATCGAGCTCCTACGAGCAGTACTTC
>TRBV5-1|TRBD2|TRBJ2-2|.
CASSLAVRGPASGSLAGELFF
TGCGCCAGCAGCTTGGCCGTAAGGGGGCCGGCTAGCGGGAGCCTCGCCGGGGAGCTGTTTTTT
>TRBV27|.|TRBJ2-7|once
CASSRGQYYEQYF
TGTGCCAGCAGCCGGGGCCAATACTACGAGCAGTACTTC
>TRBV13|TRBD1|TRBJ1-1|.
CASSLERGRMNTEAFF
TGTGCCAGCAGCTTAGAGAGGGGGCGGATGAACACTGAAGCTTTCTTT
>TRBV5-6|.|TRBJ2-7|.
CASSFLVYEQYF
TGTGCCAGCAGCTTTTTGGTCTACGAGCAGTACTTC
>TRBV7-8|.|TRBJ1-1|.
CASSREFDTEAFF
TGTGCCAGCAGCCGGGAATTTGACACTGAAGCTTTCTTT
>TRBV18|.|TRBJ1-2|.
CASSPPRGSGYTF
TGTGCCAGCTCACCACCCAGGGGAAGTGGCTACACCTTC
>TRBV28|TRBD1|TRBJ2-7|once
CASSHRGQGYEQYF
TGTGCCAGCAGCCATAGGGGACAGGGCTACGAGCAGTACTTC
>TRBV4-1|.|TRBJ2-5|once
CASSQIGSQETQYF
TGCGCCAGCAGCCAAATTGGGTCGCAAGAGACCCAGTACTTC
>TRBV5-6|.|TRBJ1-4|.
CASSRPRAAGSEKLFF
TGTGCCAGCAGCCGACCACGAGCGGCAGGTAGTGAAAAACTGTTTTTT
>TRBV2|.|TRBJ2-3|.
CASTVLGSTDTQYF
TGTGCCAGCACGGTCCTGGGTAGCACAGATACGCAGTATTTT
>TRBV5-1|TRBD2|TRBJ2-7|.
CASSLDGTSDEQYF
TGCGCCAGCAGCTTGGACGGGACTAGCGACGAGCAGTACTTC
>TRBV28|.|TRBJ1-5|.
CASTRLVNNQPQHF
TGTGCCAGCACGCGGCTGGTGAACAATCAGCCCCAGCATTTT
>TRBV28|.|TRBJ1-1|.
CACSLGREDTEAFF
TGTGCCTGCAGTTTAGGCAGGGAAGACACTGAAGCTTTCTTT
>TRBV3-1/TRBV3-2|.|TRBJ1-2|.
CASSQDSSFLGYTF
TGTGCCAGCAGCCAAGATAGCAGCTTTCTTGGCTACACCTTC
>TRBV2|.|TRBJ1-1|.
CASSVRQDTEAFF
TGTGCCAGCAGTGTAAGACAAGACACTGAAGCTTTCTTT
>TRBV19|.|TRBJ2-3|.
CASSIKAYRARTSTDTQYF
TGTGCCAGTAGTATAAAGGCATACAGGGCGCGGACTAGCACAGATACGCAGTATTTT
>TRBV4-1|.|TRBJ1-6|.
CASSQGDESPLHF
TGCGCCAGCAGCCAAGGAGACGAGTCACCCCTCCACTTT
>TRBV9|.|TRBJ1-3|.
CASSVSTDTGNTIYF
TGTGCCAGCAGCGTATCCACAGATACAGGAAACACCATATATTTT
>TRBV7-2|.|TRBJ1-2|.
CASSLVSAYGYTF
TGTGCCAGCAGCTTAGTTTCGGCCTATGGCTACACCTTC
>TRBV6-5|TRBD1|TRBJ2-7|.
CASSQSGTVLYEQYF
TGTGCCAGCAGCCAGAGTGGGACAGTCCTCTACGAGCAGTACTTC
>TRBV25-1|TRBD1|TRBJ2-7|.
CASSAGTGAYEQYF
TGTGCCAGCAGTGCCGGGACAGGGGCCTACGAGCAGTACTTC
>TRBV4-2|TRBD1|TRBJ1-4|.
CASSQFSRGEAATNEKLFF
TGTGCCAGCAGCCAATTCTCCAGGGGGGAAGCGGCAACTAATGAAAAACTGTTTTTT
>TRBV2|.|TRBJ1-4|.
CASRRGGFNEKLFF
TGTGCCAGCAGGAGAGGAGGGTTCAATGAAAAACTGTTTTTT
>TRBV25-1|TRBD2|TRBJ2-3|once
CASSDYVRGADTQYF
TGTGCCAGCAGTGATTATGTGCGGGGGGCAGATACGCAGTATTTT
>TRBV7-3|.|TRBJ2-6|few
CASSFFGANVLTF
TGTGCCAGCAGCTTTTTTGGGGCCAACGTCCTGACTTTC
>TRBV4-3|TRBD2|TRBJ2-1|.
CASSPGLAGGSYNEQFF
TGCGCCAGCAGCCCGGGACTAGCGGGGGGGTCCTACAATGAGCAGTTCTTC
>TRBV10-1|.|TRBJ2-3|once
CASSERRTDTQYF
TGCGCCAGCAGCGAGCGGCGCACAGATACGCAGTATTTT
>TRBV12-3/TRBV12-4|.|TRBJ2-3|.
CASNEAGTDTQYF
TGTGCCAGCAATGAAGCGGGCACAGATACGCAGTATTTT
>TRBV27|.|TRBJ2-1|once
CASSLTGDNEQFF
TGTGCCAGCAGTTTAACGGGTGATAATGAGCAGTTCTTC
>TRBV5-5|TRBD1|TRBJ2-2|.
CASSPRQGSTGELFF
TGTGCCAGCAGCCCTCGACAGGGAAGCACCGGGGAGCTGTTTTTT
>TRBV12-5|.|TRBJ1-1|.
CASGPAPNEDEAFF
TGTGCTAGTGGTCCTGCCCCCAACGAGGATGAAGCTTTCTTT
>TRBV4-1|.|TRBJ2-7|.
CASSQDPNYEQYF
TGCGCCAGCAGCCAAGATCCTAACTACGAGCAGTACTTC
>TRBV27|TRBD2|TRBJ2-7|.
CASSFGSGAYEQYF
TGTGCCAGCAGTTTTGGTAGCGGGGCTTACGAGCAGTACTTC
>TRBV19|.|TRBJ2-5|once
CASSIDATVQETQYF
TGTGCCAGTAGTATAGACGCGACTGTACAAGAGACCCAGTACTTC
>TRBV10-1|.|TRBJ2-1|once
CASSEASGYNEQFF
TGCGCCAGCAGTGAGGCCAGCGGATACAATGAGCAGTTCTTC
>TRBV4-3|.|TRBJ1-6|.
CASSQAQGGNSPLHF
TGCGCCAGCAGCCAAGCCCAGGGCGGCAATTCACCCCTCCACTTT
>TRBV6-5|TRBD1|TRBJ1-1|.
CASSYSGQGEAFF
TGTGCCAGCAGTTACTCGGGACAGGGCGAAGCTTTCTTT
>TRBV19|.|TRBJ1-5|.
CASSIRPQDQPQHF
TGTGCCAGTAGTATAAGGCCTCAGGATCAGCCCCAGCATTTT
>TRBV5-8|.|TRBJ1-5|.
CASSSLPEQPQHF
TGTGCCAGCAGCTCCCTCCCAGAGCAGCCCCAGCATTTT
>TRBV10-3|.|TRBJ2-7|.
CAISGDKGGYEQYF
TGTGCCATCAGTGGTGACAAGGGGGGCTACGAGCAGTACTTC
>TRBV6-2/TRBV6-3|TRBD2|TRBJ2-5|once
CASSHTSGGETQYF
TGTGCCAGCAGTCACACTAGCGGGGGAGAGACCCAGTACTTC
>TRBV19|.|TRBJ2-7|.
CASAREASSYEQYF
TGTGCCAGTGCGAGAGAGGCGAGCTCCTACGAGCAGTACTTC
>TRBV7-3|.|TRBJ1-2|.
CASSLSPLEGYTF
TGTGCCAGCAGCTTAAGTCCCTTGGAGGGCTACACCTTC
>TRBV4-1|.|TRBJ1-1|.
CASSQENRDGTEAFF
TGCGCCAGCAGCCAAGAAAACAGGGACGGCACTGAAGCTTTCTTT
>TRBV6-4|.|TRBJ1-1|.
CASPEWGTANTEAFF
TGTGCCAGCCCTGAGTGGGGGACGGCAAACACTGAAGCTTTCTTT